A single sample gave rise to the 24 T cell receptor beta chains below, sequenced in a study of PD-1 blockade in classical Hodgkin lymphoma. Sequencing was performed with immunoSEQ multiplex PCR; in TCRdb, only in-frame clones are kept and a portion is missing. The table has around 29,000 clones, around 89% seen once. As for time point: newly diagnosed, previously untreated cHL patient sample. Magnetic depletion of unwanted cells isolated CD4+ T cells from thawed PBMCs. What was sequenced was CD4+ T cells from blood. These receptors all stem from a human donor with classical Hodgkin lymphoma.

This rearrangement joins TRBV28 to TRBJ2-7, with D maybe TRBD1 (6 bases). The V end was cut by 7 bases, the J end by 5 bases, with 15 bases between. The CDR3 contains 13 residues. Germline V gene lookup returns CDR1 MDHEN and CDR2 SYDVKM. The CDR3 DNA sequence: TGTGCCAGCAAGGTTCAGGGGTTAGACGAGCAGTACTTC. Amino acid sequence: CASKVQGLDEQYF.

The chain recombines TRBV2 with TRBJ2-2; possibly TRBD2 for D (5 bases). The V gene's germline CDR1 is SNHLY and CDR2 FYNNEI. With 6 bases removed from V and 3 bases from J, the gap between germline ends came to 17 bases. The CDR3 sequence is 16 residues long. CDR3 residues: CASRALLGVDTGELFF. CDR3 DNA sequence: TGTGCCAGCAGGGCCTTACTGGGAGTAGACACCGGGGAGCTGTTTTTT.

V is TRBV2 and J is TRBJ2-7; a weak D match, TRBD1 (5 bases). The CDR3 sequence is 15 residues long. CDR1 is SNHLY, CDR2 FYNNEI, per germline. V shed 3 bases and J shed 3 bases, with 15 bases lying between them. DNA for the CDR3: TGTGCCAGCAGTGATTTTAACAGGATGAACTACGAGCAGTACTTC. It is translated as CASSDFNRMNYEQYF.

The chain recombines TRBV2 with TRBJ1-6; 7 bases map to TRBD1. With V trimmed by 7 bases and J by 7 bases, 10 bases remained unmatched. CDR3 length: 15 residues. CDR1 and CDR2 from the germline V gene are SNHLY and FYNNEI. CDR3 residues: CASKSPTGRNSPLHF. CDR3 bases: TGTGCCAGCAAATCCCCGACAGGGCGGAATTCACCCCTCCACTTT.

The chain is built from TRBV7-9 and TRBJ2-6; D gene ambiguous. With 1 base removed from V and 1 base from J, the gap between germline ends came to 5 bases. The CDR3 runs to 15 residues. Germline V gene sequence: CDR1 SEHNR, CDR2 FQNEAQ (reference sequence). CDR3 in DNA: TGTGCCAGCAGCTTAGTGGGGTCTGGGGCCAACGTCCTGACTTTC. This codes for CASSLVGSGANVLTF.

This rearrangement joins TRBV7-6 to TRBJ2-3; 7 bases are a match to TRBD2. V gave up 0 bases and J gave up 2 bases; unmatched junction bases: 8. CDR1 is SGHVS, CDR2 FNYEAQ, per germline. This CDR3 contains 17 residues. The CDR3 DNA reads TGTGCCAGCAGCTTAGCGCTAAAGCGGGGCGACACAGATACGCAGTATTTT. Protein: CASSLALKRGDTDTQYF.

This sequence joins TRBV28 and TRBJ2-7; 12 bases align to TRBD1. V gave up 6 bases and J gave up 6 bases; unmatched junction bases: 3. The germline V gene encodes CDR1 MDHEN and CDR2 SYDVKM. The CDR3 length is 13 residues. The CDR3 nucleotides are TGTGCCAGCAGGGGGACAGGGGGCGGCGAGCAGTACTTC. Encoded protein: CASRGTGGGEQYF.

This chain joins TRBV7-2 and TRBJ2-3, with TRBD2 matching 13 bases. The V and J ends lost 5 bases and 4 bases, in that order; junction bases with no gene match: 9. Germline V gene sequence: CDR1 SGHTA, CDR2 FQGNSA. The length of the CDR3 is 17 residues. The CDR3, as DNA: TGTGCCAGCAGCCCGAGGACTAGCGGGAGTGGATCAGATACGCAGTATTTT. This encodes CASSPRTSGSGSDTQYF.

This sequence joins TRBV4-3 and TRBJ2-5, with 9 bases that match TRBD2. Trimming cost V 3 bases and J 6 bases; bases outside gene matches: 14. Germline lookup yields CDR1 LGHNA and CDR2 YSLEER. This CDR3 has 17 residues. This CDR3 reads CASSQDPGGGRAKTQYF. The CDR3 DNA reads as TGCGCCAGCAGCCAGGATCCCGGAGGCGGGAGGGCGAAGACCCAGTACTTC.

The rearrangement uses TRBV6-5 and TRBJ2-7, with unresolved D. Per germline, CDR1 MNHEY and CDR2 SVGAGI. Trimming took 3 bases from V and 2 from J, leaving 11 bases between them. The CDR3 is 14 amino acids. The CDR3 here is CASSYSSRAYEQYF. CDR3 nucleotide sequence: TGTGCCAGCAGTTATTCGAGCCGAGCCTACGAGCAGTACTTC.

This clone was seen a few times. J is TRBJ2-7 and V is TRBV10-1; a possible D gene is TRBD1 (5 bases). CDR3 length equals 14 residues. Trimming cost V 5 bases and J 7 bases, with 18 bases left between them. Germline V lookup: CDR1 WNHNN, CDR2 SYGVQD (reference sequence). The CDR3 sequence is CASSPQNQGQEQYF. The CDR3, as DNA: TGCGCCAGCAGTCCTCAAAACCAGGGTCAAGAGCAGTACTTC.

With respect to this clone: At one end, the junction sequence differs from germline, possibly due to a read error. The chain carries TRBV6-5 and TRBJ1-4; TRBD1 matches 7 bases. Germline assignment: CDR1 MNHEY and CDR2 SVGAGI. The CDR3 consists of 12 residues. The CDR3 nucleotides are TGCGACGCACAGGGGTCAAATGAAAAACTGTTTTTT. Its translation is CDAQGSNEKLFF.

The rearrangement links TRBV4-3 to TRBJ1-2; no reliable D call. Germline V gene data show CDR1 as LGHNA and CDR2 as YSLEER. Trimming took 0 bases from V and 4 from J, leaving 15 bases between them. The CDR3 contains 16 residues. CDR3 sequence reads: CASSQDRVGLSYGYTF. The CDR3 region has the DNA TGCGCCAGCAGCCAAGATCGGGTGGGGTTATCCTATGGCTACACCTTC.

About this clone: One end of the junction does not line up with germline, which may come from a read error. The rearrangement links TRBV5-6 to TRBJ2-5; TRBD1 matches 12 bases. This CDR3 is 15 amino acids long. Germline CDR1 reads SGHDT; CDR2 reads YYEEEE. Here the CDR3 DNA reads TGTGCCAGCACCTTGGGACAGGGGGCGCAGGAGACCCAGTACTTC. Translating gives CASTLGQGAQETQYF.

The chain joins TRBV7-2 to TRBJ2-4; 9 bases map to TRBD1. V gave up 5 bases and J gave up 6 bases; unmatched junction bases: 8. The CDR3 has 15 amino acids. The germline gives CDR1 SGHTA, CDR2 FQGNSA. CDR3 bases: TGTGCCAGCAGCCGAACAGGGGGCAGAGGAAACATTCAGTACTTC. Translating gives CASSRTGGRGNIQYF.

As DNA, the CDR3 is TGCGCCAGCAGCCAAGATCTAGGGGCGTCAGAAAAACTGTTTTTT. It yields the protein CASSQDLGASEKLFF. The chain uses TRBV4-1 and TRBJ1-4; D possibly corresponds to TRBD1 (5 bases). Trimming stripped 0 bases from V and 8 bases from J, with 13 bases between. The V gene's germline CDR1 is MGHRA and CDR2 YSYEKL. The CDR3 loop spans 15 amino acids.

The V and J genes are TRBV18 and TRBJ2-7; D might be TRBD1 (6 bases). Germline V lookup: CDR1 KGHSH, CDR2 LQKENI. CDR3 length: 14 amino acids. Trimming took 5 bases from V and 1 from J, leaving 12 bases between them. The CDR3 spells CASSFGTKSYEQYF. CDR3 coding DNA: TGTGCCAGCTCATTCGGGACAAAATCCTACGAGCAGTACTTC.

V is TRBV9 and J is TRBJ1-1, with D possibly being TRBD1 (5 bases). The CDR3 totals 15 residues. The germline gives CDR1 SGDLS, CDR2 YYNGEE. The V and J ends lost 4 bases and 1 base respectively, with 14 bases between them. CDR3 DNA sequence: TGTGCCAGCAGCCCCCGGGACGCCCGGAACACTGAAGCTTTCTTT. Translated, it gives CASSPRDARNTEAFF.

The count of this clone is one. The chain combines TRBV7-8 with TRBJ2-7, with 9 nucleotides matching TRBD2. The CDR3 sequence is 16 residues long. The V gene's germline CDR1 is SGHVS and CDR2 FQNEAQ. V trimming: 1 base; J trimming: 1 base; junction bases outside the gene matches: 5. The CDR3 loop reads CASSLVLAGASYEQYF. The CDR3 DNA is TGTGCCAGCAGCTTAGTATTAGCGGGAGCGTCCTACGAGCAGTACTTC.

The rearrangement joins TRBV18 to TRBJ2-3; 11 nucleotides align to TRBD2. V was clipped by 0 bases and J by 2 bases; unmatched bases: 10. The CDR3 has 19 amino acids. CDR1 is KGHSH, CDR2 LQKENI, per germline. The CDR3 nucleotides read TGTGCCAGCTCACCACCGTTCCCTAGCGGGGGGACTCACACAGATACGCAGTATTTT. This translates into CASSPPFPSGGTHTDTQYF.

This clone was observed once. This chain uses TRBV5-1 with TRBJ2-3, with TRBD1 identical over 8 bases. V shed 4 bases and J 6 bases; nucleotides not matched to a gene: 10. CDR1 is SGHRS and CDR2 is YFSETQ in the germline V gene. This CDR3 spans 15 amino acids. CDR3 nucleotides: TGCGCCAGCAGCCTCCAGGGGGCCGGTGGGGATACGCAGTATTTT. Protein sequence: CASSLQGAGGDTQYF.

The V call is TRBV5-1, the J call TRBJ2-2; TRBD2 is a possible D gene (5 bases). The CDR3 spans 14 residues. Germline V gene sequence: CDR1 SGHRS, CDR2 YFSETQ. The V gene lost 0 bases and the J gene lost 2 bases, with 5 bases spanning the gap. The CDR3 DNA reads TGCGCCAGCAGCTTGGGACTAAACACCGGGGAGCTGTTTTTT. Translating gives CASSLGLNTGELFF.

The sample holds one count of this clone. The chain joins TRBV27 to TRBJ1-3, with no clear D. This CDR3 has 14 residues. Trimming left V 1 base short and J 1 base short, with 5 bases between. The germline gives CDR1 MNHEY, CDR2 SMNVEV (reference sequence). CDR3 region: CASSLYSSGNTIYF. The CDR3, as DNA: TGTGCCAGCAGTTTATACAGTTCTGGAAACACCATATATTTT.

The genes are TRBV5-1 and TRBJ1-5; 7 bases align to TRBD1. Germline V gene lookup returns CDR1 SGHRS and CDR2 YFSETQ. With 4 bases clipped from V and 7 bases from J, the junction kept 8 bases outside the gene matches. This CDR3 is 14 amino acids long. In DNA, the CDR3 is TGCGCCAGCAGCCCACAGGGGTTGTACCAGCCCCAGCATTTT. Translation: CASSPQGLYQPQHF.